This T cell receptor (beta chain) was recovered during a study of radiotherapy plus CTLA-4 blockade in lung cancer. Looking at the study overall: Objective responses were observed in 15% to 20% of patients, and disease control was achieved by approximately 32%.

CDR1 is SGHNT, CDR2 YYREEE, per germline (reference sequence). CDR3 length equals 15 residues. Trimming took 2 bases from V and 3 from J, leaving 14 bases between them. Assay: immunoSEQ multiplex PCR; the TCRdb copy retains only in-frame clones and omits some. The sample yields 60,000 or so clones, over 65% seen once. The V call is TRBV5-4, the J call TRBJ1-2; a weak D match, TRBD1 (6 bases). The specimen comprised peripheral blood, sampled from a patient treated with radiotherapy plus ipilimumab. The receptor comes from a human donor with non-small cell lung cancer who had a partial response to radiotherapy plus ipilimumab. CDR3: CASSLLQGPDYGYTF. As DNA, the CDR3 is TGTGCCAGCAGCTTATTGCAGGGGCCGGACTATGGCTACACCTTC.